This TCR beta chain was observed in a study of regulatory T cells in long-lasting Graves disease. V lost 8 bases to trimming and J lost 2 bases, with 15 bases between them. CDR1 MNHNS and CDR2 SASEGT come from the germline V gene. This CDR3 spans 14 amino acids. Many counts were recorded for this clonotype. Time point reported: newly diagnosed GD, antithyroid drugs for less than 3 months. TCR sequences were obtained from RNA taken from PBMCs. iRepertoire HTBI primers and Arm-PCR of CDR3 regions built TCR beta libraries. TCRdb recomputed calls from the multiplex PCR reads with MiXCR, one row per CDR3 protein. The table has more than 300,000 distinct CDR3 sequences, 15% to 18% seen once.

This specimen consisted of peripheral blood mononuclear cells (PBMCs), obtained at new diagnosis, from a patient treated with antithyroid drugs. The chain couples TRBV6-1 to TRBJ1-1; D gene uncertain. The receptor was isolated from a female donor with Graves disease. DNA of the CDR3: TGTGCCAGCTTTTCCCCGCCAGTTAACACTGAAGCTTTCTTT. Its protein product is CASFSPPVNTEAFF.